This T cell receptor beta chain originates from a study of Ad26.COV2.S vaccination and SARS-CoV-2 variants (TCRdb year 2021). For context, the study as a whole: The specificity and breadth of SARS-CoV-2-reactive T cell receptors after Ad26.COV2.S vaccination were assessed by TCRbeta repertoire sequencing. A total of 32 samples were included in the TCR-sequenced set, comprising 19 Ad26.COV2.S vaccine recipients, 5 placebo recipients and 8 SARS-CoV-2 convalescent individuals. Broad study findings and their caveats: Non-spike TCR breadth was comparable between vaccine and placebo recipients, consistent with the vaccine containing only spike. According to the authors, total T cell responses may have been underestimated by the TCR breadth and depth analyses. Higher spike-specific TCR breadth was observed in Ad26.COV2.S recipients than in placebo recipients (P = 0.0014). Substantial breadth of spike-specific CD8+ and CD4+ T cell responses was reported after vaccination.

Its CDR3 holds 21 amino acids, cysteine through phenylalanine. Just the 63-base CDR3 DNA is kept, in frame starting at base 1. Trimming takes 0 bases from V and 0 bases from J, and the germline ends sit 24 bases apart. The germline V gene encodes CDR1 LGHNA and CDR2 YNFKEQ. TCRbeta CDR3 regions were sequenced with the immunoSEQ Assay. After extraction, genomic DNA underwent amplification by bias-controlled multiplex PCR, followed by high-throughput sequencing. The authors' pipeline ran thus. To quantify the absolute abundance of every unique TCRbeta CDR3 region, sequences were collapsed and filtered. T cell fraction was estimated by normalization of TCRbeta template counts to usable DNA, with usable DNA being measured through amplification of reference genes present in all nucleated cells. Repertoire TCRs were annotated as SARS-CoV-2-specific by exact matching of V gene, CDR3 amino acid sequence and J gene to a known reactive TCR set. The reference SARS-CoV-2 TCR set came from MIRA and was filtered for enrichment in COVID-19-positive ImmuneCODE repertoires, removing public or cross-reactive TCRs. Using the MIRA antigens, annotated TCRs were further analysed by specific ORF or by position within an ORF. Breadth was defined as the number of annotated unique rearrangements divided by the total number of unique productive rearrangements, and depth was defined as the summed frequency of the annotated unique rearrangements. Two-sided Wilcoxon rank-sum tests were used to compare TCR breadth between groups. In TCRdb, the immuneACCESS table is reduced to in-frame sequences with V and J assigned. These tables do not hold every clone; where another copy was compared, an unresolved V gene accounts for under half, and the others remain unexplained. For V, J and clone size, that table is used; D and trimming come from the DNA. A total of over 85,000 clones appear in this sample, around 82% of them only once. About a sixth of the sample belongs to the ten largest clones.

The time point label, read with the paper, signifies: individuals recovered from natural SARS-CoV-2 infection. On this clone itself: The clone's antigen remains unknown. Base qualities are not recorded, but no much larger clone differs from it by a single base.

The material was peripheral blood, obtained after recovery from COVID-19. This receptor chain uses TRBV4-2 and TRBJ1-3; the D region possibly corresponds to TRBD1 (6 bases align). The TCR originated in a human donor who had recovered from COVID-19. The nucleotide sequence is TGTGCCAGCAGCCAAGAAAGTCCGGCGCCAGGGGTTCTTCGCTCTGGAAACACCATATATTTT. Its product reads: CASSQESPAPGVLRSGNTIYF.